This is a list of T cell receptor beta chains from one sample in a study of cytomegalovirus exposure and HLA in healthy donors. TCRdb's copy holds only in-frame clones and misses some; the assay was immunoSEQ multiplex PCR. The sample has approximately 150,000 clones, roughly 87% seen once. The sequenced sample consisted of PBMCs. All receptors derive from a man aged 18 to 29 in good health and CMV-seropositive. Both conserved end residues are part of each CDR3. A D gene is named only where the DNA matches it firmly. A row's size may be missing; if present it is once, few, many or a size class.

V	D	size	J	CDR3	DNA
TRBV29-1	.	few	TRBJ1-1	CSVGSTNTEAFF	TGCAGCGTCGGTTCAACGAACACTGAAGCTTTCTTT
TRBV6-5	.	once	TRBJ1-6	CASSSNSPLHF	TGTGCCAGCAGTTCAAATTCACCCCTCCACTTT
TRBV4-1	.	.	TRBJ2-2	CASSQGPGLTELFF	TGCGCCAGCAGCCAAGGGCCAGGATTGACCGAGCTGTTTTTT
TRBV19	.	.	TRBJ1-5	CASSIAGGNQPQHF	TGTGCCAGTAGTATTGCCGGGGGAAATCAGCCCCAGCATTTT
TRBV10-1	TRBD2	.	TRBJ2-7	CASSESIGTSGNYEQYF	TGCGCCAGCAGTGAGTCGATCGGGACTAGCGGGAACTACGAGCAGTACTTC
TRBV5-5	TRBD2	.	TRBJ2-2	CASSLVGGESTGELFF	TGTGCCAGCAGCTTGGTCGGGGGGGAGTCCACCGGGGAGCTGTTTTTT
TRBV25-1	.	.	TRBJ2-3	CASAFRDTELDTQYF	TGTGCCAGCGCCTTCCGGGACACGGAGTTGGATACGCAGTATTTT
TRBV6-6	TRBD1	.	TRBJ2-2	CASRDRGAGELFF	TGTGCCAGCCGCGACAGGGGAGCCGGGGAGCTGTTTTTT
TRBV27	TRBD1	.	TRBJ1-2	CASAFRGGQNYGYTF	TGTGCCAGCGCGTTCCGTGGGGGACAGAACTATGGCTACACCTTC
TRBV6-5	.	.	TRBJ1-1	CASSYLQGNTEAFF	TGTGCCAGCAGTTACCTACAGGGGAACACTGAAGCTTTCTTT
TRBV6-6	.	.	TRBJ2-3	CASSSLLTDTQYF	TGTGCCAGCAGTTCTCTACTCACAGATACGCAGTATTTT
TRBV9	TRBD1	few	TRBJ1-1	CASSSRQGGGSTEAFF	TGTGCCAGCAGCTCCCGACAGGGGGGAGGAAGCACTGAAGCTTTCTTT
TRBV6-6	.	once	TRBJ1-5	CASSYLNGNQPQHF	TGTGCCAGCAGTTACCTGAACGGGAATCAGCCCCAGCATTTT
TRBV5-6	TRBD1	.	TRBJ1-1	CASSPTGVTEAFF	TGTGCCAGCAGCCCTACAGGGGTCACTGAAGCTTTCTTT
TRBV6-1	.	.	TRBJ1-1	CASSEIGFGGMTNEAFF	TGTGCCAGCAGTGAGATAGGGTTTGGAGGGATGACAAATGAAGCTTTCTTT
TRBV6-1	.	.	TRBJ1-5	CASTFRQANQPQHF	TGTGCCAGCACCTTCAGACAGGCTAATCAGCCCCAGCATTTT
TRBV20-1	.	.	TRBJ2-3	CSAERTDTQYF	TGCAGTGCTGAACGGACAGATACGCAGTATTTT
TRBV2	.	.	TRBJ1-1	CASRRTPNTEAFF	TGTGCCAGCAGACGAACACCGAACACTGAAGCTTTCTTT
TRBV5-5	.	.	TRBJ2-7	CASSYGQSYEQYF	TGTGCCAGCAGCTATGGACAGTCCTACGAGCAGTACTTC
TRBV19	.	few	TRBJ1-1	CASKEGNTEAFF	TGTGCCAGTAAAGAGGGGAACACTGAAGCTTTCTTT
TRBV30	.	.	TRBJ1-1	CAWSDFNTEAFF	TGTGCCTGGAGTGACTTCAACACTGAAGCTTTCTTT
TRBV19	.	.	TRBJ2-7	CASSISYLGYEQYF	TGTGCCAGTAGTATCTCCTACCTCGGCTACGAGCAGTACTTC
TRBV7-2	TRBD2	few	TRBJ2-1	CASSFSGDPNEQFF	TGTGCCAGCAGCTTTAGCGGGGACCCCAATGAGCAGTTCTTC
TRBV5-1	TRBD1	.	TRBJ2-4	CASSPGDRGPQNIQYF	TGCGCCAGCAGCCCAGGGGACAGGGGGCCACAAAACATTCAGTACTTC
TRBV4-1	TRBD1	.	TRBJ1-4	CASSTLGTALEKLFF	TGCGCCAGCAGCACCCTCGGGACAGCTCTAGAAAAACTGTTTTTT
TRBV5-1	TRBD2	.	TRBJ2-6	CASSSGGAGANVLTF	TGCGCCAGCAGCTCGGGGGGAGCTGGGGCCAACGTCCTGACTTTC
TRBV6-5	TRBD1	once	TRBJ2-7	CASSMGTVSYEQYF	TGTGCCAGCAGTATGGGGACAGTATCCTACGAGCAGTACTTC
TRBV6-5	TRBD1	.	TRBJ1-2	CASIGTGGGGYTF	TGTGCCAGTATAGGGACAGGGGGGGGCGGCTACACCTTC
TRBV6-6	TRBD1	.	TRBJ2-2	CASSYLGTDDTGELFF	TGTGCCAGCAGTTACTTAGGGACAGACGACACCGGGGAGCTGTTTTTT
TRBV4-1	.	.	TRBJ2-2	CASSQVGGQGLTGELFF	TGCGCCAGCAGCCAAGTTGGGGGTCAGGGGCTCACCGGGGAGCTGTTTTTT
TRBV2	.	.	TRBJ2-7	CASGVQGPYEQYF	TGTGCCAGCGGGGTACAGGGCCCCTACGAGCAGTACTTC
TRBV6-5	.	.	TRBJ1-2	CASSLTALYGYTF	TGTGCCAGCAGTTTGACAGCGCTGTATGGCTACACCTTC
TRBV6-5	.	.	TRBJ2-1	CASSYSVGGGNEQFF	TGTGCCAGCAGTTACTCTGTGGGAGGGGGTAATGAGCAGTTCTTC
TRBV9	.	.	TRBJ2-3	CASSVDRVAGATDTQYF	TGTGCCAGCAGCGTAGATCGGGTAGCTGGAGCCACAGATACGCAGTATTTT
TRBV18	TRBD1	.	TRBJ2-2	CASSPDRVHTGELFF	TGTGCCAGCTCACCCGACAGGGTTCACACCGGGGAGCTGTTTTTT
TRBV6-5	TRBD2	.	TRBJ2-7	CASSQRLAGSYEQYF	TGTGCCAGCAGTCAGAGACTAGCGGGATCCTACGAGCAGTACTTC
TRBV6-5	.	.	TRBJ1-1	CASSYGQGSTEAFF	TGTGCCAGCAGCTACGGCCAGGGGAGCACTGAAGCTTTCTTT
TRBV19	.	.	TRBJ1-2	CDPDGDVVPDYGYTF	TGTGACCCAGACGGGGATGTGGTCCCTGACTATGGCTACACCTTC
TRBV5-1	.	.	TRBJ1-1	CASSSTVEAFF	TGCGCCAGCAGCTCGACAGTTGAAGCTTTCTTT
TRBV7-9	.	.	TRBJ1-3	CASSSEVSSGNTIYF	TGTGCCAGCAGCTCCGAGGTGAGCTCTGGAAACACCATATATTTT
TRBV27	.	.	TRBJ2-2	CASRSGGAGELFF	TGTGCCAGCAGATCAGGAGGGGCCGGGGAGCTGTTTTTT
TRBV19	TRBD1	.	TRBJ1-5	CASNLQGQRTYNQPQHF	TGTGCCAGTAATTTACAGGGGCAACGTACTTACAATCAGCCCCAGCATTTT
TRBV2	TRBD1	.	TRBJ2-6	CASRPGQGVDGANVLTF	TGTGCCAGCAGGCCGGGACAGGGAGTAGATGGGGCCAACGTCCTGACTTTC
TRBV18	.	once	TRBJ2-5	CASSPRTAGETQYF	TGTGCCAGCTCACCAAGGACTGCCGGGGAGACCCAGTACTTC
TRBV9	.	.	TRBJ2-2	CASRGGSNTGELFF	TGTGCCAGCAGGGGGGGTTCGAACACCGGGGAGCTGTTTTTT
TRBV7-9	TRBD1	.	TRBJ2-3	CASSLAGQGSAQYF	TGTGCCAGCAGCTTAGCGGGACAGGGGAGTGCGCAGTATTTT
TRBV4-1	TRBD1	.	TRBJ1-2	CASSRLEQGYGYTF	TGCGCCAGCAGCCGCCTAGAACAGGGGTACGGCTACACCTTC
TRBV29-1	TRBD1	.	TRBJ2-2	CSVVDRVTGELFF	TGCAGCGTCGTGGACAGGGTCACCGGGGAGCTGTTTTTT
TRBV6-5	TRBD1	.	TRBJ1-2	CASSYSTGDYGYTF	TGTGCCAGCAGTTACTCGACAGGGGACTATGGCTACACCTTC
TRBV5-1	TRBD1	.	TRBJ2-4	CASSPGTENIQYF	TGCGCCAGCAGTCCCGGGACAGAAAACATTCAGTACTTC